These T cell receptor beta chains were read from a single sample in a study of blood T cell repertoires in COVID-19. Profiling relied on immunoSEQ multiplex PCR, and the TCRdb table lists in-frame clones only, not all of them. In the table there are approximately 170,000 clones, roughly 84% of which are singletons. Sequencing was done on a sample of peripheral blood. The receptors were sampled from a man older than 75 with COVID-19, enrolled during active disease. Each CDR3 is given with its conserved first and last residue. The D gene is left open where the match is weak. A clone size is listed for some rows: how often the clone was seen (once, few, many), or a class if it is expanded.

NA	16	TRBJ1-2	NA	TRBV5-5	CASSLAPGSGLRGYTF	TGTGCCAGCAGCTTGGCCCCAGGGTCGGGTTTAAGAGGCTACACCTTC
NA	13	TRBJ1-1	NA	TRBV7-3	CASSLSPFGEAFF	TGTGCCAGCAGCTTAAGTCCATTCGGGGAAGCTTTCTTT
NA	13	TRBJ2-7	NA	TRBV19	CASTGQNSYEQYF	TGTGCCAGTACCGGACAGAACTCCTACGAGCAGTACTTC
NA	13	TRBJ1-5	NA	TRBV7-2	CASEGGGGQPQHF	TGTGCCAGCGAGGGGGGGGGTGGTCAGCCCCAGCATTTT
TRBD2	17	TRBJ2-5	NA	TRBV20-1	CSASTLAGGPAQETQYF	TGCAGTGCTAGTACCCTAGCGGGGGGGCCCGCCCAAGAGACCCAGTACTTC
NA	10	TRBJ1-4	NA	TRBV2	CASSDEKLFF	TGTGCCAGCTCCGATGAAAAACTGTTTTTT
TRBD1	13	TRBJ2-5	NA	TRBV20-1	CSASWDRGETQYF	TGCAGTGCTAGTTGGGACAGGGGAGAGACCCAGTACTTC
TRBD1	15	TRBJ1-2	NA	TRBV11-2	CASSSQGGHLGGYTF	TGTGCCAGCAGCTCCCAGGGGGGCCATTTGGGTGGCTACACCTTC
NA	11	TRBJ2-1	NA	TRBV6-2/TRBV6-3	CASSLYSEQFF	TGTGCCAGCAGTTTGTATAGTGAGCAGTTCTTC
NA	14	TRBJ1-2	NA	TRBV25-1	CASSELGPTGGYTF	TGTGCCAGCAGTGAGTTGGGGCCAACTGGGGGCTACACCTTC
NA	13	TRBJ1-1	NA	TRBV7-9	CASSLRENTEAFF	TGTGCCAGCAGCCTCAGGGAGAACACTGAAGCTTTCTTT
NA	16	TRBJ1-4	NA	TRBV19	CASSPYNGGAFEKLFF	TGTGCCAGTAGTCCCTACAACGGGGGGGCTTTTGAAAAACTGTTTTTT
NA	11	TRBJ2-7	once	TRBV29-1	CSVGLDYEQYF	TGCAGCGTCGGACTTGACTACGAGCAGTACTTC
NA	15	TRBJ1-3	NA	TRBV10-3	CAISDVSVSGNTIYF	TGTGCCATCAGTGATGTGTCGGTCTCTGGAAACACCATATATTTT
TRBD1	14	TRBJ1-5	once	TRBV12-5	CASGPTGGSQPQHF	TGTGCTAGTGGCCCTACAGGGGGCAGCCAGCCCCAGCATTTT
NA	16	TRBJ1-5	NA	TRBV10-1	CASSDGQLHSNQPQHF	TGCGCCAGCAGTGACGGACAGCTTCATAGCAATCAGCCCCAGCATTTT
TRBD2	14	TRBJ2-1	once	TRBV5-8	CASLRGGIYNEQFF	TGTGCCAGCCTACGGGGGGGCATCTACAATGAGCAGTTCTTC
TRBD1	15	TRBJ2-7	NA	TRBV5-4	CASTHRQGTSYEQYF	TGTGCCAGCACGCACCGACAGGGTACCTCCTACGAGCAGTACTTC
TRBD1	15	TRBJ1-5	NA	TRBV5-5	CASSSRTGWNQPQHF	TGTGCCAGCAGCTCTCGGACAGGGTGGAATCAGCCCCAGCATTTT
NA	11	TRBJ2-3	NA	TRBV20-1	CSASDRYTQYF	TGCAGTGCCAGTGACCGGTATACGCAGTATTTT
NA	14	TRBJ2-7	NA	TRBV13	CASSLLERGNEQYF	TGTGCCAGCAGCTTACTGGAGCGAGGGAACGAGCAGTACTTC
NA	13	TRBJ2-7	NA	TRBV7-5	CARSAKQGNEQYF	TGTGCCAGAAGCGCCAAACAGGGTAACGAGCAGTACTTC
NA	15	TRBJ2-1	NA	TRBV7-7	CASSSNGGSYNEQFF	TGTGCCAGCAGCTCCAACGGGGGCTCCTACAATGAGCAGTTCTTC
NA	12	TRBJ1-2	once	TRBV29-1	CSIRGPNYGYTF	TGCAGCATCAGGGGCCCTAACTATGGCTACACCTTC
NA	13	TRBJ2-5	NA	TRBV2	CASSEGPRETQYF	TGTGCCAGCAGTGAAGGGCCTCGTGAGACCCAGTACTTC
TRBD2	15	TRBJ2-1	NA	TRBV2	CASNQRGSSYNEQFF	TGTGCCAGCAACCAGCGGGGGAGCTCCTACAATGAGCAGTTCTTC
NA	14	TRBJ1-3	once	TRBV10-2	CASSTGRGGNTIYF	TGCGCCAGCAGTACGGGTAGGGGAGGAAACACCATATATTTT
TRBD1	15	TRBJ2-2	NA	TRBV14	CASSRGQPNTGELFF	TGTGCCAGCAGCCGGGGACAGCCGAACACCGGGGAGCTGTTTTTT
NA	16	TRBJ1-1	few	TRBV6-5	CASSYVGWQLNTEAFF	TGTGCCAGCAGTTACGTCGGGTGGCAGTTAAACACTGAAGCTTTCTTT
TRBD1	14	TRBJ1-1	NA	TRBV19	CASSMDRGLAEAFF	TGTGCCAGTAGTATGGACAGGGGGTTGGCTGAAGCTTTCTTT
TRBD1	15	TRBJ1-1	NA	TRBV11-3	CASSLGDRVNTEAFF	TGTGCCAGCAGCCTAGGGGACAGGGTGAACACTGAAGCTTTCTTT
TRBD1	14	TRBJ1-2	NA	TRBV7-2	CASSPGQGNYGYTF	TGTGCCAGCAGCCCGGGACAGGGGAACTATGGCTACACCTTC
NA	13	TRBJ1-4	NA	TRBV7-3	CASSFGQKEKLFF	TGTGCCAGCAGCTTCGGACAGAAAGAAAAACTGTTTTTT
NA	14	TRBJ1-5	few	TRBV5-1	CASSYDSQNQPQHF	TGCGCCAGCAGCTACGACAGCCAGAATCAGCCCCAGCATTTT
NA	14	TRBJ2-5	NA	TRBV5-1	CASSLDGSQETQYF	TGCGCCAGCAGCTTGGACGGGTCTCAAGAGACCCAGTACTTC
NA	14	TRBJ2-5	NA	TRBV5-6	CASSFNGARETQYF	TGTGCCAGCAGCTTCAATGGTGCCCGGGAGACCCAGTACTTC
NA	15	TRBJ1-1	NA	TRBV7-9	CASSRQAGGNTEAFF	TGTGCCAGCAGCCGACAGGCGGGAGGGAACACTGAAGCTTTCTTT
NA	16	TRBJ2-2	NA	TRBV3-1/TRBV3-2	CASRPRTTGNTGELFF	TGTGCCAGCAGACCACGGACCACAGGGAACACCGGGGAGCTGTTTTTT
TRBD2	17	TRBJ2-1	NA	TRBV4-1	CASSPRLSSGGYNEQFF	TGCGCCAGCAGCCCGCGACTAAGTAGCGGGGGTTACAATGAGCAGTTCTTC
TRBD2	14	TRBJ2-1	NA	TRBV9	CASSFSGGHNEQFF	TGTGCCAGCAGCTTTAGCGGGGGCCACAATGAGCAGTTCTTC
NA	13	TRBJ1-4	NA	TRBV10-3	CAIRQRENEKLFF	TGTGCCATCAGGCAGCGAGAGAATGAAAAACTGTTTTTT
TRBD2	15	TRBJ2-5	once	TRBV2	CASSKLAGGWEPKYF	TGTGCCAGCAGTAAACTAGCGGGGGGCTGGGAACCCAAGTACTTC